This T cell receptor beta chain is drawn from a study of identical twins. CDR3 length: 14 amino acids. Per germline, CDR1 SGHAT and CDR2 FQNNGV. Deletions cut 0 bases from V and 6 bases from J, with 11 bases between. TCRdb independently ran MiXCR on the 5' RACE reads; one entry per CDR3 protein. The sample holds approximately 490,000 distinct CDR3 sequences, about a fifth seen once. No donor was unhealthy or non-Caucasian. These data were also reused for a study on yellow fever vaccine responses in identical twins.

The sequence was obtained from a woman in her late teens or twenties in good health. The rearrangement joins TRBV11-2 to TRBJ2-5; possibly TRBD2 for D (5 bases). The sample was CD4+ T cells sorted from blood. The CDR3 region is CASSLDGIAQTQYF. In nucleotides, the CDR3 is TGTGCCAGCAGCTTAGATGGGATAGCGCAGACCCAGTACTTC.